This T cell receptor beta chain was profiled in a study of CD8 T cells in Susac syndrome. General study points: Across the total CD8+ repertoires, roughly 16 Susac-specific public clones were found. The CD8+ TEMRA repertoires yielded five such clones.

A single count supports this clonotype. What it binds is not known. Random hexamers were used to reverse transcribe the RNA input (about 0.5 to 1 ug). TCRdb ran MiXCR on the immunoSEQ multiplex PCR reads and lists one entry per CDR3 protein. The table has under 90,000 distinct CDR3 sequences, approximately 95% seen once; the top ten hold under 0.5%. The source is a human donor with Susac syndrome. Sequenced: CD8+ T cells from PBMCs.

CDR3 in DNA: TGTGCCAGCAGCTTAGAGGAGCAGTTCTTC. Its translation: CASSLEEQFF. The J gene is TRBJ2-1, the V gene TRBV11-2; unclear D gene. This CDR3 spans 10 amino acids. The V end was cut by 0 bases, the J end by 10 bases, with 1 base between. Germline assignment: CDR1 SGHAT and CDR2 FQNNGV.